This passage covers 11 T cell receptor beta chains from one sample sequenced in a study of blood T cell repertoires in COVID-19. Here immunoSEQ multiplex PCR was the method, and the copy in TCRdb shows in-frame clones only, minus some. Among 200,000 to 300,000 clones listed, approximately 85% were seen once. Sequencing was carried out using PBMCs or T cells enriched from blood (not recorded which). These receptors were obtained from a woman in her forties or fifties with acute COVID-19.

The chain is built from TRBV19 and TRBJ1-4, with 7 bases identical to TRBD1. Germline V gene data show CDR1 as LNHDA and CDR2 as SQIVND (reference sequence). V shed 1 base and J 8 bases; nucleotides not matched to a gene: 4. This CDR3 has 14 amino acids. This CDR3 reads CASSIAGQDEKLFF. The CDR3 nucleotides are TGTGCCAGTAGTATAGCCGGACAGGACGAAAAACTGTTTTTT.

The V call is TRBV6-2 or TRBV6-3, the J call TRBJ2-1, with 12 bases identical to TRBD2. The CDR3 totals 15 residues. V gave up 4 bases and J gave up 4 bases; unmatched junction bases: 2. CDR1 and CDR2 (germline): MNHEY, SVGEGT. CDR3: CASSLGLAGYNEQFF. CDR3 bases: TGTGCCAGCAGTTTAGGACTAGCGGGGTACAATGAGCAGTTCTTC.

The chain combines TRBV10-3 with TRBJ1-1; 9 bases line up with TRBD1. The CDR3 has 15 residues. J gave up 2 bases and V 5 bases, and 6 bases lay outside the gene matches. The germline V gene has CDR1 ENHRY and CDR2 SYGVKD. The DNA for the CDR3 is TGTGCCATCAGTAGTACGGGACAGGGAAACACTGAAGCTTTCTTT. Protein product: CAISSTGQGNTEAFF.

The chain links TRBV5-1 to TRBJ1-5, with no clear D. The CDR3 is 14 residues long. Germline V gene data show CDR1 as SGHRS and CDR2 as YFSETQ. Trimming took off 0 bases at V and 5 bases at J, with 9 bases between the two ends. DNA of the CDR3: TGCGCCAGCAGCTTGGGCGGGGAGTATCAGCCCCAGCATTTT. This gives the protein CASSLGGEYQPQHF.

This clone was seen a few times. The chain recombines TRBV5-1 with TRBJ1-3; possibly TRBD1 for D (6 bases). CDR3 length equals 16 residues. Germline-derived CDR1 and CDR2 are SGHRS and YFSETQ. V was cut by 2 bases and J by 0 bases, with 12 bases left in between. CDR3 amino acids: CASSLLGQSSGNTIYF. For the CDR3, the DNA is TGCGCCAGCAGCTTACTAGGACAGAGCTCTGGAAACACCATATATTTT.

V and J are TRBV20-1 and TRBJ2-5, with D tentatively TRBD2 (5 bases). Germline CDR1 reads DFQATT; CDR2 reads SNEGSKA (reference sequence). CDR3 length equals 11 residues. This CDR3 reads CSLLDSGTQYF. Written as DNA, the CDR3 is TGCAGCCTTTTGGACTCGGGGACCCAGTACTTC.

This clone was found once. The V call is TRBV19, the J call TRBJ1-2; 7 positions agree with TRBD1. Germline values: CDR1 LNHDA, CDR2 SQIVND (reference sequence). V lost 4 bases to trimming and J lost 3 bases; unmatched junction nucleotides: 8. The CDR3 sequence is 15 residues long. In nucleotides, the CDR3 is TGTGCCAGTAGTACTCCCGGGACAGCCGACTATGGCTACACCTTC. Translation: CASSTPGTADYGYTF.

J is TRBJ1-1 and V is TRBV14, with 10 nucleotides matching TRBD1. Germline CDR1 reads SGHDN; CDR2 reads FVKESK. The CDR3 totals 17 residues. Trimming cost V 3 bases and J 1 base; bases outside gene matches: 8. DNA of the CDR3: TGTGCCAGCAGCCACGGGACAGGGGACTCCCCGAACACTGAAGCTTTCTTT. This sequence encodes CASSHGTGDSPNTEAFF.

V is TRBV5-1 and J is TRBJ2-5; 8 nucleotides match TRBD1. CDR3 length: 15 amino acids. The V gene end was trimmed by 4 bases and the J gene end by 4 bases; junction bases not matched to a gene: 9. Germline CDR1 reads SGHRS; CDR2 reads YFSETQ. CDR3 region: CASSPLTGEAETQYF. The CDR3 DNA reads TGCGCCAGCAGCCCCCTGACAGGGGAGGCAGAGACCCAGTACTTC.

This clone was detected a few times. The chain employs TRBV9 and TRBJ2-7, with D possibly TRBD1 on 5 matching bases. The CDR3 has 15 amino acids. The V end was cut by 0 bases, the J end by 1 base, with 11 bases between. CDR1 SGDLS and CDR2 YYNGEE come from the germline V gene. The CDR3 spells CASSVGSGNSYEQYF. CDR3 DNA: TGTGCCAGCAGCGTAGGGTCAGGGAATTCCTACGAGCAGTACTTC.

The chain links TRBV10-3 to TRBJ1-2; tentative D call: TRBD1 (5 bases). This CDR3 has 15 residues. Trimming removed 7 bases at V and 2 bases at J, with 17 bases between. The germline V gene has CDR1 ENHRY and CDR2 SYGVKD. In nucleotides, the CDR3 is TGTGCCATCAATAAAGACAGAACTCAGAACTATGGCTACACCTTC. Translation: CAINKDRTQNYGYTF.